One sample yielded the 20 T cell receptor beta chains listed below, sequenced in a study of T cell responses to AZD1222 COVID-19 vaccine. Produced via immunoSEQ multiplex PCR; TCRdb's table is partial and in-frame only. The data hold approximately 100,000 clones, with 85% to 90% observed a single time. The sequences come from peripheral blood, collected on day 0 of AZD1222 vaccination. These receptor sequences come from an adult in good health.

This chain joins TRBV11-2 and TRBJ2-3; D tentatively fits TRBD1 or TRBD2 (5 bases each). This CDR3 has 16 residues. Trimming cost V 5 bases and J 9 bases, with 24 bases left between them. Germline V gene sequence: CDR1 SGHAT, CDR2 FQNNGV. The CDR3, as DNA: TGTGCCAGCAGCGGTATTGGGCAGGGACCCCGGGTGACGCAGTATTTT. The encoded protein is CASSGIGQGPRVTQYF.

The V and J genes are TRBV6-6 and TRBJ1-5; D is ambiguous. From germline, CDR1 is MNHNY and CDR2 SVGAGI (reference sequence). The germline V and J ends were trimmed by 4 bases and 11 bases, with 15 bases remaining between them. The CDR3 extends over 13 amino acids. The CDR3 loop reads CASSSSPDTTQHF. In DNA form, the CDR3 reads TGTGCCAGCAGTTCCTCACCTGATACCACCCAGCATTTT.

The sample holds one count of this clone. The rearrangement links TRBV5-1 to TRBJ1-4; the match to TRBD1 covers 8 bases. The V gene end was trimmed by 0 bases and the J gene end by 5 bases; junction bases not matched to a gene: 9. The CDR3 length is 17 residues. The germline CDR1 and CDR2 sequences are SGHRS and YFSETQ. The CDR3 DNA reads as TGCGCCAGCAGCTTGGCCTCCCGGACAGGGAAGAATGAAAAACTGTTTTTT. Amino acid sequence: CASSLASRTGKNEKLFF.

The V call is TRBV4-3, the J call TRBJ2-2, with D perhaps TRBD2 (6 bases). Per germline, CDR1 LGHNA and CDR2 YSLEER. The CDR3 contains 15 residues. Trimming took off 1 base at V and 6 bases at J, with 12 bases between the two ends. The CDR3 protein is CASSQGGGAAGELFF. CDR3 bases: TGCGCCAGCAGCCAAGGGGGAGGCGCGGCCGGGGAGCTGTTTTTT.

In DNA form, the CDR3 reads TGTGCCAGCAGCCAAGGTTCTAGCGGGAGGGAGACCCAGTACTTC. It yields the protein CASSQGSSGRETQYF. The chain combines TRBV3-1 (or the pseudogene TRBV3-2) with TRBJ2-5; 11 bases are a match to TRBD2. The CDR3 is 15 residues long. The germline V gene encodes CDR1 LGHDT and CDR2 YNNKEL (reference sequence). V trimming: 1 base; J trimming: 5 bases; junction bases outside the gene matches: 3.

The CDR3 DNA follows: TGTGCCAGCAGCTTAGTGGGTAGCGGGAGCACAGATACGCAGTATTTT. This encodes CASSLVGSGSTDTQYF. This sequence joins TRBV7-2 and TRBJ2-3, with 7 bases identical to TRBD2. The CDR3 extends over 16 amino acids. Germline V gene lookup returns CDR1 SGHTA and CDR2 FQGNSA. Germline trimming cut 1 base from V and 0 bases from J; bases unmatched to any gene: 4.

DNA for the CDR3: TGCGCCAGCAGCTTGGGTACCCTAGCGGGGCCCCTCAATGAGCAGTTCTTC. Translation gives CASSLGTLAGPLNEQFF. The V gene is TRBV5-1, the J gene TRBJ2-1, with TRBD2 identical over 9 bases. The CDR3 totals 17 residues. J gave up 6 bases and V 0 bases, and 10 bases lay outside the gene matches. Germline V gene data show CDR1 as SGHRS and CDR2 as YFSETQ.

The chain is built from TRBV27 and TRBJ1-4; no definite D call. V lost 5 bases to trimming and J lost 3 bases, with 13 bases between them. CDR1 is MNHEY, CDR2 SMNVEV, per germline (reference sequence). CDR3 length equals 15 residues. CDR3 in amino acids: CASSHGWNANEKLFF. DNA of the CDR3: TGTGCCAGCAGTCACGGATGGAACGCTAATGAAAAACTGTTTTTT. The full variable domain, completed using reference TRBV27 and TRBJ1-4, is EAQVTQNPRYLITVTGKKLTVTCSQNMNHEYMSWYRQDPGLGLRQIYYSMNVEVTDKGDVPEGYKVSRKEKRNFPLILESPSPNQTSLYFCASSHGWNANEKLFFGSGTQLSVL.

The CDR3, as DNA: TGTGCTAGTGGTTTGTCCTCCCGAGACAGGGCTTTTGGCACCGGGGAGCTGTTTTTT. Amino acid sequence: CASGLSSRDRAFGTGELFF. The rearrangement links TRBV12-5 to TRBJ2-2; 7 nucleotides match TRBD1. The J segment lost 4 bases and the V segment lost 2 bases, leaving 16 bases of the junction unmatched. CDR1 is LGHNT, CDR2 FRNRAP, per germline. This CDR3 is 19 amino acids long.

The chain has TRBV7-9 and TRBJ2-5; 10 nucleotides agree with TRBD2. Germline V gene lookup returns CDR1 SEHNR and CDR2 FQNEAQ (reference sequence). This CDR3 has 16 residues. The ends lost 5 bases at V and 2 bases at J; junction bases unmatched: 8. The CDR3 DNA reads as TGTGCCAGCAGCCGCCAAAGGACTAGCGGTCAAGAGACCCAGTACTTC. This gives the protein CASSRQRTSGQETQYF.

The chain couples TRBV3-1 (or the pseudogene TRBV3-2) to TRBJ1-2; tentatively, D is TRBD1 (6 bases). The CDR3 is 15 residues long. Germline loops: CDR1 LGHDT, CDR2 YNNKEL (reference sequence). The V end was cut by 4 bases, the J end by 3 bases, with 15 bases between. The CDR3 sequence is CASSPLGQTHYGYTF. The CDR3 nucleotides read TGTGCCAGCAGCCCTTTAGGACAGACGCACTATGGCTACACCTTC.

The rearrangement uses TRBV9 and TRBJ2-1; 11 bases are shared with TRBD2. V shed 4 bases and J 8 bases; nucleotides not matched to a gene: 11. There are 16 residues in the CDR3. Germline assignment: CDR1 SGDLS and CDR2 YYNGEE. CDR3 nucleotides: TGTGCCAGCAGCCCCGAGGGTCTAGCGGGAGGTGATGAGCAGTTCTTC. This encodes CASSPEGLAGGDEQFF.

This clone was observed a single time. This CDR3 is also generated by other DNA sequences in the sample. This sequence joins TRBV18 and TRBJ1-1, with a possible D match to TRBD1 (5 bases). There are 12 residues in the CDR3. Trimming took 6 bases from V and 6 from J, leaving 11 bases between them. Germline V gene sequence: CDR1 KGHSH, CDR2 LQKENI. CDR3: CASSPEGAEAFF. The CDR3, as DNA: TGTGCCAGCTCCCCCGAAGGGGCTGAAGCTTTCTTT.

This clone was counted between two and nine times. The sample carries other DNA sequences with the same CDR3. This chain connects TRBV6-6 to TRBJ2-1; no clear D gene. Germline CDR1 and CDR2: MNHNY and SVGAGI (reference sequence). V was trimmed by 5 bases and J by 9 bases, leaving 8 bases between them. The CDR3 extends over 11 amino acids. The CDR3 DNA follows: TGTGCCAGCAGTCCCTCCGGTGAGCAGTTCTTC. Translation gives CASSPSGEQFF.

The genes are TRBV7-3 and TRBJ2-1, with D possibly matching TRBD2 (6 bases). Germline V gives CDR1 SGHTA, CDR2 FQGTGA. The CDR3 length is 15 residues. Trimming left V 4 bases short and J 4 bases short, with 14 bases between. The CDR3 DNA sequence: TGTGCCAGCAGCTCTGGAGGGCCGGGGTACAATGAGCAGTTCTTC. As protein: CASSSGGPGYNEQFF.

J is TRBJ2-1 and V is TRBV7-8; 12 bases match TRBD2. J lost 7 bases, V lost 2 bases, and 3 bases had no gene match. Germline lookup yields CDR1 SGHVS and CDR2 FQNEAQ. The CDR3 is 15 residues long. Here the CDR3 reads CASSLRTSGKNEQFF. The CDR3 bases are TGTGCCAGCAGCTTAAGGACTAGCGGGAAAAATGAGCAGTTCTTC.

The chain joins TRBV27 to TRBJ2-2; the D is unclear. V was clipped by 3 bases and J by 4 bases, with 3 bases between them. In germline, CDR1 is MNHEY, CDR2 SMNVEV (reference sequence). The CDR3 runs 12 residues. The chain's CDR3 is CASSFRTGELFF. The CDR3 DNA is TGTGCCAGCAGTTTCCGCACCGGGGAGCTGTTTTTT.

The chain employs TRBV6-6 and TRBJ2-5; D not resolved. This CDR3 is built from 12 residues. Germline V gives CDR1 MNHNY, CDR2 SVGAGI (reference sequence). Trimming took off 4 bases at V and 1 base at J, with 4 bases between the two ends. The CDR3 nucleotides read TGTGCCAGCAGTTCCACCCAAGAGACCCAGTACTTC. This encodes CASSSTQETQYF.

The J gene is TRBJ2-3, the V gene TRBV5-1; the match to TRBD2 covers 10 bases. The CDR3 consists of 17 residues. With 6 bases clipped from V and 5 bases from J, the junction kept 15 bases outside the gene matches. Looked up from germline, CDR1 is SGHRS and CDR2 is YFSETQ. Here the CDR3 DNA reads TGCGCCAGCAACTGGCTATCAGCGGGAGGGCCTAGAGATACGCAGTATTTT. This translates into CASNWLSAGGPRDTQYF.

V is TRBV6-5 and J is TRBJ1-1; D gene unclear. Looked up from germline, CDR1 is MNHEY and CDR2 is SVGAGI. This CDR3 comprises 13 residues. Trimming removed 6 bases from V and 5 bases from J, with 13 bases in between. The DNA of the CDR3 is TGTGCCAGCAGCGGACCAAGAAGGACTGAAGCTTTCTTT. Protein sequence: CASSGPRRTEAFF.